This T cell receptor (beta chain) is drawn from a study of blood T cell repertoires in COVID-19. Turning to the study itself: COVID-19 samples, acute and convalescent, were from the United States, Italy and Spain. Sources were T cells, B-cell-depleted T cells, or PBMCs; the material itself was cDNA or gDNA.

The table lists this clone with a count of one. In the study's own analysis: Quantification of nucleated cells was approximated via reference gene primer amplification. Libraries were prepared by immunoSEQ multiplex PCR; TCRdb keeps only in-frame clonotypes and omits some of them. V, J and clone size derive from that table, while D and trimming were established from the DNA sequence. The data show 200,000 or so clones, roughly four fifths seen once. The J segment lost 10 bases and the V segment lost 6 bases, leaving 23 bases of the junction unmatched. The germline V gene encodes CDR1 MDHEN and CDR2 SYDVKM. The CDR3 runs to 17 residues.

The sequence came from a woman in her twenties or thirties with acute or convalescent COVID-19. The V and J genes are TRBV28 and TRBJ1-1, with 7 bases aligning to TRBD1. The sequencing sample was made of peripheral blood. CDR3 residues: CASRDEGGAGIGVGAFF. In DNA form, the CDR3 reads TGTGCCAGCAGGGATGAAGGGGGCGCCGGGATCGGTGTGGGAGCTTTCTTT.